This TCR beta chain was sequenced in a study of T cell responses to AZD1222 COVID-19 vaccine. General study results and limits: Vaccination with two AZD1222 doses was followed by a rise in Spike-specific TCR breadth and depth.

V gave up 4 bases and J gave up 1 base, with 14 bases separating them. The CDR3 is made up of 15 amino acids. Germline V gene lookup returns CDR1 SGHKS and CDR2 YYEKEE (reference sequence). Sequencing was performed with immunoSEQ multiplex PCR; in TCRdb, only in-frame clones are kept and a portion is missing. The table includes about 78,000 clones, roughly 90% detected once. As to this clone: Its antigen is currently unknown.

The chain carries TRBV5-5 and TRBJ1-1; D remains unclear. This sample comprised peripheral blood, obtained 28 days after the second AZD1222 dose. This receptor was identified in an adult who received the AZD1222 COVID-19 vaccine. CDR3 sequence (DNA): TGTGCCAGCAGCCATCGCCCCAAGGAGAACACTGAAGCTTTCTTT. Residues: CASSHRPKENTEAFF.